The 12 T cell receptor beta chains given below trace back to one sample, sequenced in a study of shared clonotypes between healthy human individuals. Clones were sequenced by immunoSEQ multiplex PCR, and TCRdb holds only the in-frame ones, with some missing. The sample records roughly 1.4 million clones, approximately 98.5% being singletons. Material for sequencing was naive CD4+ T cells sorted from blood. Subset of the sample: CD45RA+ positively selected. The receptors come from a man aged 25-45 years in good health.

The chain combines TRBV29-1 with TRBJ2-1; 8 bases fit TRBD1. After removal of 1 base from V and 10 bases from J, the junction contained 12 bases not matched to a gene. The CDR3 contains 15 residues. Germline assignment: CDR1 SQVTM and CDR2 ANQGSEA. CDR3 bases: TGCAGCGTTGAAGGCGATCCCAGGGGGCAGGGAGAGCAGTTCTTC. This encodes CSVEGDPRGQGEQFF.

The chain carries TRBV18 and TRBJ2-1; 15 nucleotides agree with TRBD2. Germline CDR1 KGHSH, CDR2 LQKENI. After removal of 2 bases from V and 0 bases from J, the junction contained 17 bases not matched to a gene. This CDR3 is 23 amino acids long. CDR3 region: CASSPYTPGLAGGHTSSYNEQFF. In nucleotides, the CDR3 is TGTGCCAGCTCACCATATACTCCGGGACTAGCGGGAGGCCACACGAGCTCCTACAATGAGCAGTTCTTC.

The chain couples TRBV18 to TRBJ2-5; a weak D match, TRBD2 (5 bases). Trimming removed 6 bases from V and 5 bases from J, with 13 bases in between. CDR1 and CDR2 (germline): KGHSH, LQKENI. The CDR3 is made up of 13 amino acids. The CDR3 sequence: CASSPGSSETQYF. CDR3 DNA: TGTGCCAGCTCCCCGGGAAGTTCGGAGACCCAGTACTTC.

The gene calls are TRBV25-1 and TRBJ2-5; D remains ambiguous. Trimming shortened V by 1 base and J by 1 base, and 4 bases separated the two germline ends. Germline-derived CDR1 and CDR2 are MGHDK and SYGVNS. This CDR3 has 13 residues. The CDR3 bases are TGTGCCAGCAGTGAATTCGGCCAAGAGACCCAGTACTTC. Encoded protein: CASSEFGQETQYF.

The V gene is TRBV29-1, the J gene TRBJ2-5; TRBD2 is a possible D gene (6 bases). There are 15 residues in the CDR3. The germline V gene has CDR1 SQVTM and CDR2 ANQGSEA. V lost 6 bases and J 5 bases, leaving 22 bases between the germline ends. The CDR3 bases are TGCAGCGTCGAACGCGTGGCGGGGAGTCGGGAGACCCAGTACTTC. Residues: CSVERVAGSRETQYF.

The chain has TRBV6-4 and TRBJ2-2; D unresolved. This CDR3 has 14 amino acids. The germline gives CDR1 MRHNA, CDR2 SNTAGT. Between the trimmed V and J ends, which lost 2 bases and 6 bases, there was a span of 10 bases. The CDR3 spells CASSDDVAPGELFF. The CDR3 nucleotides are TGTGCCAGCAGTGACGATGTAGCCCCCGGGGAGCTGTTTTTT.

CDR3 residues: CASSLLPGQGNGYTF. CDR3 sequence (DNA): TGTGCCAGCAGTTTATTACCGGGACAGGGTAATGGCTACACCTTC. The chain uses TRBV27 and TRBJ1-2; 9 bases match TRBD1. Germline lookup yields CDR1 MNHEY and CDR2 SMNVEV (reference sequence). V shed 1 base, J shed 6 bases, and the junction held 6 bases outside the gene matches. This CDR3 comprises 15 residues.

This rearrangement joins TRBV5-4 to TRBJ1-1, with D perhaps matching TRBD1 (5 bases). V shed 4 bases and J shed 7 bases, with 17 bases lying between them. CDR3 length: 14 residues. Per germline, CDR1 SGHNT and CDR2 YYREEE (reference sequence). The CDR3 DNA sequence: TGTGCCAGCAGCACCAGAGGGAGGGACGATGAAGCTTTCTTT. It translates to CASSTRGRDDEAFF.

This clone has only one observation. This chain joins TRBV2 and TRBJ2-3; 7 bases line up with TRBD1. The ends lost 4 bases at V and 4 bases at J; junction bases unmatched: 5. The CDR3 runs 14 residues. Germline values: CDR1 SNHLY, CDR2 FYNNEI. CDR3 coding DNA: TGTGCCAGCAGTGCACAGGGGTTTTCAGATACGCAGTATTTT. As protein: CASSAQGFSDTQYF.

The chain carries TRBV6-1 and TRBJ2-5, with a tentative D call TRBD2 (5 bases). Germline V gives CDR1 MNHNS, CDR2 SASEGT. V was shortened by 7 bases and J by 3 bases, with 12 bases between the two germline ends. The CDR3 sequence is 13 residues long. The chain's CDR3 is CASTQSAEETQYF. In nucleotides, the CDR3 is TGTGCCAGCACCCAATCAGCGGAAGAGACCCAGTACTTC.

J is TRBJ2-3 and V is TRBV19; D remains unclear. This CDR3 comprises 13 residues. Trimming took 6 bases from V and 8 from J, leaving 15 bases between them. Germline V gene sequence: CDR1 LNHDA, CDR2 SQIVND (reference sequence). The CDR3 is CASRLGSTGTQYF. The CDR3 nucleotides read TGTGCCAGTAGGTTAGGATCGACCGGTACGCAGTATTTT.

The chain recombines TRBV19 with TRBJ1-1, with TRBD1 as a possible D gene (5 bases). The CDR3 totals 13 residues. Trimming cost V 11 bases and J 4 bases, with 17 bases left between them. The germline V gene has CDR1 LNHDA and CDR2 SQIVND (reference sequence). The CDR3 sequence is CASMGRGGTEAFF. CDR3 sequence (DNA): TGTGCCTCAATGGGAAGGGGAGGCACTGAAGCTTTCTTT.